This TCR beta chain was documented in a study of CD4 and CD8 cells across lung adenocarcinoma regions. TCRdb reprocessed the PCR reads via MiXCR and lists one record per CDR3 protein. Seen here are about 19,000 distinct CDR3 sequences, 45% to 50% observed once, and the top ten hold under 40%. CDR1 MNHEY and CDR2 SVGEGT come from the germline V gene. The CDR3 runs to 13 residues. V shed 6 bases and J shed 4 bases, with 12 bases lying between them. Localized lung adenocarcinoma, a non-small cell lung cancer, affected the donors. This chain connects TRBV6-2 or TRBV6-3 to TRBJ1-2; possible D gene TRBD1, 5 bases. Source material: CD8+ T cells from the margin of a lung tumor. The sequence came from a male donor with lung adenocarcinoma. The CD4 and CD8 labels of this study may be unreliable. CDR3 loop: CASRLDSTYGYTF. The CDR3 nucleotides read TGTGCCAGCAGACTAGACAGTACCTATGGCTACACCTTC.